A selection of T cell receptor beta chains follows, all from one sample in a study of CD8 T cells in ankylosing spondylitis. TCRdb used MiXCR to reprocess the 5' RACE reads, holding one entry per CDR3 protein. The table lists under 450,000 distinct CDR3 sequences, 17% of them singletons. Material: blood, either unsorted or a sorted T cell fraction (not recorded which). These receptors came from a male donor with ankylosing spondylitis. Each CDR3 is given with its conserved first and last residue. D genes are given only for firm matches. Only part of the rows carry a size: once, few, many, or a class if the clone is expanded.

clone_size,v_call,j_call,d_call,cdr3_aa,cdr3_nt
few,TRBV18,TRBJ1-2,-,CASSTTDSGVAGYTF,TGTGCCAGCTCAACAACGGATTCGGGGGTGGCTGGCTACACCTTC
few,TRBV24-1,TRBJ2-5,TRBD2,CATSDLPGGGQETQYF,TGTGCCACCAGTGACCTCCCGGGAGGGGGCCAAGAGACCCAGTACTTC
few,TRBV5-4,TRBJ2-5,TRBD2,CASSLESGGASETQYF,TGTGCCAGCAGCTTGGAAAGCGGGGGGGCCTCGGAGACCCAGTACTTC
few,TRBV4-3,TRBJ2-7,-,CASSQNGGPYEQYF,TGCGCCAGCAGCCAAAATGGCGGACCCTACGAGCAGTACTTC
few,TRBV20-1,TRBJ2-2,-,CSAGGGQLKGTGELFF,TGCAGTGCTGGTGGGGGACAACTAAAGGGCACCGGGGAGCTGTTTTTT
-,TRBV13,TRBJ1-1,TRBD1,CASSPKTGANTEAFF,TGTGCCAGCAGCCCAAAGACAGGGGCAAACACTGAAGCTTTCTTT
-,TRBV6-1,TRBJ1-1,-,CASIGHTEAFF,TGTGCCAGCATTGGACACACTGAAGCTTTCTTT
few,TRBV12-3/TRBV12-4,TRBJ1-2,-,CASSSQGIPNYGYTF,TGTGCCAGCAGTTCTCAAGGCATTCCCAACTATGGCTACACCTTC
-,TRBV20-1,TRBJ2-7,-,CSARETRVNSYEQYF,TGCAGTGCTAGAGAGACTAGAGTCAACTCCTACGAGCAGTACTTC
many,TRBV29-1,TRBJ1-1,-,CSVEKGGQGSSTEAFF,TGCAGCGTTGAAAAAGGGGGGCAGGGTTCGAGCACTGAAGCTTTCTTT
-,TRBV20-1,TRBJ2-7,TRBD2,CSARRTSGGTYEQYF,TGCAGTGCCCGCCGGACTAGCGGGGGAACCTACGAGCAGTACTTC
few,TRBV6-1,TRBJ2-3,TRBD1,CASSPGTVTQYF,TGTGCCAGCAGCCCCGGGACAGTTACGCAGTATTTT
-,TRBV20-1,TRBJ2-2,TRBD1,CRARGMSGTGANTGELFF,TGCAGGGCTAGAGGTATGTCCGGGACAGGAGCGAACACCGGGGAGCTGTTTTTT
-,TRBV10-1,TRBJ2-5,-,CASSESGTSGTQYF,TGCGCCAGCAGTGAGTCAGGGACCTCGGGGACCCAGTACTTC
few,TRBV11-2,TRBJ1-1,-,CGSSSRSGGKGLNTEAFF,TGTGGCAGCAGCTCGAGGTCGGGGGGCAAGGGGCTGAACACTGAAGCTTTCTTT
-,TRBV7-9,TRBJ1-3,-,CASSFGALSGNTIYF,TGTGCCAGCAGCTTCGGGGCTCTCTCTGGAAACACCATATATTTT
many,TRBV5-1,TRBJ1-1,-,CASSLGAHNLNTEAFF,TGCGCCAGCAGCTTGGGGGCCCACAACCTGAACACTGAAGCTTTCTTT
few,TRBV20-1,TRBJ2-1,-,CSARDAKGLNEQFF,TGCAGTGCTAGAGATGCTAAGGGATTAAATGAGCAGTTCTTC
-,TRBV19,TRBJ1-1,-,CASRGRHEAFF,TGTGCCAGTAGAGGACGGCATGAAGCTTTCTTT
-,TRBV25-1,TRBJ2-3,TRBD2,CASSEAGGVTDTQYF,TGTGCCAGCAGTGAGGCGGGAGGGGTGACAGATACGCAGTATTTT
many,TRBV30,TRBJ1-4,-,CAWSVKGSGAQKLFF,TGTGCCTGGAGTGTAAAGGGATCAGGGGCGCAAAAACTGTTTTTT
-,TRBV20-1,TRBJ1-1,-,CSAKEGHPNTEAFF,TGCAGTGCTAAGGAGGGACACCCGAACACTGAAGCTTTCTTT
-,TRBV20-1,TRBJ2-5,TRBD2,CSAGASGGFQETQYF,TGCAGTGCTGGGGCTAGCGGGGGGTTCCAAGAGACCCAGTACTTC
-,TRBV29-1,TRBJ2-3,-,CSVGPRGRGADTQYF,TGCAGCGTTGGGCCCCGTGGCAGGGGGGCAGATACGCAGTATTTT
few,TRBV6-5,TRBJ1-3,TRBD1,CASSYSLGQGALSGNTIYF,TGTGCCAGCAGTTACTCGTTGGGACAGGGGGCTTTATCTGGAAACACCATATATTTT
few,TRBV5-1,TRBJ2-7,-,CASSLAPTDSYEQYF,TGCGCCAGCAGCTTGGCCCCTACGGACTCCTACGAGCAGTACTTC
-,TRBV6-5,TRBJ2-3,-,CASSYLGYSTDTQYF,TGTGCCAGCAGTTATTTAGGGTATAGCACAGATACGCAGTATTTT
-,TRBV5-1,TRBJ1-2,-,CASSLGGAGNYGYTF,TGCGCCAGCAGCTTGGGGGGGGCCGGGAACTATGGCTACACCTTC
-,TRBV20-1,TRBJ2-5,TRBD1,CSARWDREETQYF,TGCAGTGCTAGATGGGACAGAGAAGAGACCCAGTACTTC
many,TRBV7-9,TRBJ1-1,-,CASSLAPQSVAFF,TGTGCCAGCAGCTTAGCCCCGCAGTCAGTAGCTTTCTTT
few,TRBV2,TRBJ2-7,TRBD2,CASSGLKAGGFYEQYF,TGTGCCAGCAGTGGCCTTAAAGCGGGAGGTTTTTACGAGCAGTACTTC
-,TRBV4-3,TRBJ2-3,-,CASSPELWTAQYF,TGCGCCAGCAGCCCCGAGTTATGGACAGCGCAGTATTTT
few,TRBV6-5,TRBJ2-7,-,CASSSLGEQYF,TGTGCCAGCAGTTCCCTGGGCGAGCAGTACTTC
many,TRBV5-1,TRBJ1-1,-,CASSSGPTNTEAFF,TGCGCCAGCAGCTCGGGACCGACGAACACTGAAGCTTTCTTT
-,TRBV12-3/TRBV12-4,TRBJ1-5,TRBD1,CASSPRRDRGGNQPQHF,TGTGCCAGCAGTCCCCGGAGGGACAGGGGCGGCAATCAGCCCCAGCATTTT
many,TRBV5-1,TRBJ2-3,-,CASSLVGTDTQYF,TGTGCCAGCAGTTTAGTGGGCACAGATACGCAGTATTTT
few,TRBV2,TRBJ1-2,-,CASSERGVNYGYTF,TGTGCCAGCAGTGAACGGGGAGTTAACTATGGCTACACCTTC
-,TRBV27,TRBJ2-2,-,CASSAQGSGELFF,TGTGCCAGCAGTGCACAGGGTTCCGGGGAGCTGTTTTTT
many,TRBV3-1,TRBJ1-5,TRBD1,CASSAGQASNQPQHF,TGTGCCAGCAGCGCCGGACAGGCTAGCAATCAGCCCCAGCATTTT
once,TRBV5-1,TRBJ1-2,-,CASSLVAGVNYGYTF,TGCGCCAGCAGCTTGGTGGCAGGGGTTAACTATGGCTACACCTTC
-,TRBV5-1,TRBJ2-7,-,CASSSTWGGQSSYEQYF,TGCGCCAGCAGCTCCACATGGGGTGGACAGAGCTCCTACGAGCAGTACTTC
few,TRBV7-8,TRBJ2-1,TRBD1,CASSPPRDRGQGEQFF,TGTGCCAGCAGCCCCCCCCGGGACAGGGGGCAGGGTGAGCAGTTCTTC
-,TRBV10-3,TRBJ2-2,TRBD2,CAIQRENTGELFF,TGTGCCATTCAGCGGGAGAACACCGGGGAGCTGTTTTTT
-,TRBV5-1,TRBJ2-3,TRBD1,CASSPRGRSGDTQYF,TGCGCCAGCAGCCCCAGGGGGCGGTCTGGAGATACGCAGTATTTT
-,TRBV7-9,TRBJ1-2,-,CASSLSAGFNYGYTF,TGTGCCAGCAGCTTATCGGCAGGGTTTAACTATGGCTACACCTTC
-,TRBV7-2,TRBJ2-5,TRBD2,CASSWDGTSGKTQYF,TGTGCCAGCAGCTGGGACGGGACTAGCGGGAAGACCCAGTACTTC
-,TRBV5-1,TRBJ2-7,TRBD1,CASSLDQQGDEQYF,TGCGCCAGCAGCTTAGACCAACAGGGGGACGAGCAGTACTTC
-,TRBV20-1,TRBJ2-1,TRBD2,CSARIAGRYNEQFF,TGCAGTGCCAGGATAGCGGGAAGGTACAATGAGCAGTTCTTC
many,TRBV6-5,TRBJ2-1,TRBD1,CASSFDRGRYNEQFF,TGTGCCAGCAGTTTCGACAGGGGGAGATACAATGAGCAGTTCTTC
-,TRBV6-1,TRBJ2-3,-,CASSNSRGLGTQYF,TGTGCCAGCAGTAATAGTCGGGGATTGGGTACGCAGTATTTT
few,TRBV2,TRBJ1-1,TRBD1,CASSGQGARTEAFF,TGTGCCAGCAGCGGACAGGGGGCGCGAACTGAAGCTTTCTTT
few,TRBV20-1,TRBJ1-2,-,CSARGGAGSSYTF,TGCAGTGCTAGAGGGGGGGCAGGCTCAAGCTACACCTTC
-,TRBV11-1,TRBJ2-3,TRBD2,CASSISGPYTDTQYF,TGTGCCAGCAGCATTAGCGGGCCCTACACAGATACGCAGTATTTT
-,TRBV6-5,TRBJ2-2,TRBD2,CASSYGTSRPGELFF,TGTGCCAGCAGTTACGGGACTAGCCGTCCCGGGGAGCTGTTTTTT
few,TRBV6-1,TRBJ2-7,-,CATTGRGPTYEQYF,TGTGCCACCACTGGGCGGGGGCCGACCTACGAGCAGTACTTC
many,TRBV29-1,TRBJ1-3,-,CSVDEGYTIYF,TGCAGCGTTGATGAAGGGTACACCATATATTTT
-,TRBV7-9,TRBJ2-7,TRBD1,CASSIGQGTYEQYF,TGTGCCAGCAGCATAGGACAGGGAACCTACGAGCAGTACTTC
few,TRBV28,TRBJ1-4,-,CASSPGPQNEKLFF,TGTGCCAGCAGTCCGGGACCGCAGAATGAAAAACTGTTTTTT
-,TRBV4-1,TRBJ2-1,-,CASSHAYNEQFF,TGCGCCAGCAGCCATGCCTACAATGAGCAGTTCTTC
-,TRBV4-2,TRBJ1-4,-,CASSQDEGGLINEKLFF,TGTGCCAGCAGCCAGGACGAGGGAGGACTGATTAATGAAAAACTGTTTTTT